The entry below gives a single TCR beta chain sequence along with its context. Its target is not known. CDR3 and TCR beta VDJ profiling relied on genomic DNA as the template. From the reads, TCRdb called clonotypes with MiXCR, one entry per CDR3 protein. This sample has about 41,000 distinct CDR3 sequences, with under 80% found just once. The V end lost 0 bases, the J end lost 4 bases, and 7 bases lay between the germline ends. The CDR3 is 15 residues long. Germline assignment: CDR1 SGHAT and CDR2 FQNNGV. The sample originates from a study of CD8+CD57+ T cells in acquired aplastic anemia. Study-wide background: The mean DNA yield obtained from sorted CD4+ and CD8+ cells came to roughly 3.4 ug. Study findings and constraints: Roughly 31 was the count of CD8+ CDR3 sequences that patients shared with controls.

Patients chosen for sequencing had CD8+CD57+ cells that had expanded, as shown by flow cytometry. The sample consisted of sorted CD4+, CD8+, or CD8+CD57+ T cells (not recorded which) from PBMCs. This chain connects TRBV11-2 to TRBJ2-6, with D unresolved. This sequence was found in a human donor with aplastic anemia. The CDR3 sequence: CASSLDGSGANVLTF. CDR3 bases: TGTGCCAGCAGCTTAGATGGGTCCGGGGCCAACGTCCTGACTTTC. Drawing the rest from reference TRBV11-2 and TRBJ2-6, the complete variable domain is EAGVAQSPRYKIIEKRQSVAFWCNPISGHATLYWYQQILGQGPKLLIQFQNNGVVDDSQLPKDRFSAERLKGVDSTLKIQPAKLEDSAVYLCASSLDGSGANVLTFGAGSRLTVL.